This T cell receptor beta chain derives from a study of CXCR3-negative and CXCR3-positive naive CD8 T cells. This CDR3 is built from 14 residues. Germline V gene lookup returns CDR1 MNHEY and CDR2 SMNVEV (reference sequence). CD45RO-CCR7+CD27+CD95- marked naive CD8+ T cells. Details on this clonotype: No antigen is known for it.

Study-level points and caveats: In both naive subsets diversity was comparably high, whereas memory CD8+ cells showed much lower diversity. Naive cells, whether CXCR3-negative or CXCR3-positive, had similar TRBV-TRBJ usage, while memory cells differed. The TRB CDR3s that CXCR3-positive naive cells carried were more hydrophobic than those of CXCR3-negative naive cells.

Researchers prepared the TRB cDNA libraries using 5' RACE with UMI labels. After re-calling the 5' RACE reads, TCRdb lists one entry per CDR3 protein, DNA absent. The sample totals roughly 110,000 distinct CDR3 sequences. This rearrangement joins TRBV27 to TRBJ1-1. Sample: naive CXCR3+ CD8+ T cells from blood. Regarding subset: CD45RO-CCR7+CD27+CD95- naive CD8+ T cells expressing CXCR3 (TNR3+). The receptor comes from a human donor in good health. Some clones in this sample may be carry-over from other donors' samples. The CDR3: CASGVLGFDTEAFF.